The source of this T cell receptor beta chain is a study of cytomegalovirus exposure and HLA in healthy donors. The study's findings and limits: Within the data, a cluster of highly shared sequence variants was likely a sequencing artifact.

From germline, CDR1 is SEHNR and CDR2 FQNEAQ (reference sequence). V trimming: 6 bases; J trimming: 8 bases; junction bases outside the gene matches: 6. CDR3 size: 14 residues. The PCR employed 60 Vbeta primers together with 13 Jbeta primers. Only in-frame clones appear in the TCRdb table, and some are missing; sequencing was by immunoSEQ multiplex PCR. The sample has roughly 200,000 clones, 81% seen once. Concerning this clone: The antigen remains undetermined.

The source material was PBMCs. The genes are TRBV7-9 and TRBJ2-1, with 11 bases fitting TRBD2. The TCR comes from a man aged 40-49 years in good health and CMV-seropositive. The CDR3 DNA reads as TGTGCCAGCAGTCGGACTAGCGGGCGGGATGAGCAGTTCTTC. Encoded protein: CASSRTSGRDEQFF.